The 9 T cell receptor beta chains below all came from one sample that was sequenced in a study of technical replicates of blood from a few donors. Assay: immunoSEQ multiplex PCR; the TCRdb copy retains only in-frame clones and omits some. Among roughly 83,000 clones, just over 90% were seen once, and the ten largest hold about 0.26%. Sequencing was done on a sample of T cells isolated from PBMCs. Receptors were obtained from a human donor in good health.

The J gene is TRBJ1-4, the V gene TRBV27; 8 positions agree with TRBD1. This CDR3 comprises 14 residues. Germline V lookup: CDR1 MNHEY, CDR2 SMNVEV (reference sequence). The junction had 4 bases not matched to a gene; V was cut back by 6 bases and J by 4 bases. The CDR3 nucleotides are TGTGCCAGCAGCTATGACAGGGGTAATGAAAAACTGTTTTTT. This encodes CASSYDRGNEKLFF.

The rearrangement uses TRBV30 and TRBJ2-7; D may be TRBD1 (5 bases). CDR3 size: 11 residues. V lost 3 bases and J lost 2, with 5 bases in between. The germline CDR1 and CDR2 sequences are GTSNPN and SVGIG (reference sequence). The CDR3 coding sequence is TGTGCCTGGAGAGGGGCCTACGAGCAGTACTTC. Translating it yields CAWRGAYEQYF.

This chain uses TRBV9 with TRBJ2-6, with no clear D. This CDR3 contains 20 residues. V was cut by 0 bases and J by 0 bases, with 19 bases left in between. The germline gives CDR1 SGDLS, CDR2 YYNGEE. The CDR3 nucleotides are TGTGCCAGCAGCGTAGTACTTGCCGGCGGATCAAGCTCTGGGGCCAACGTCCTGACTTTC. Translated: CASSVVLAGGSSSGANVLTF.

This clone was observed a handful of times. The V gene is TRBV9, the J gene TRBJ2-3, with D possibly being TRBD1 (6 bases). CDR1 and CDR2 (germline): SGDLS, YYNGEE. This CDR3 has 16 residues. Trimming removed 2 bases at V and 4 bases at J, with 17 bases between. The CDR3 reads CASSVQGGRGPDTQYF. CDR3 coding DNA: TGTGCCAGCAGCGTGCAAGGCGGCAGGGGCCCAGATACGCAGTATTTT. The full variable domain, with the rest looked up from reference TRBV9 and TRBJ2-3, is DSGVTQTPKHLITATGQRVTLRCSPRSGDLSVYWYQQSLDQGLQFLIQYYNGEERAKGNILERFSAQQFPDLHSELNLSSLELGDSALYFCASSVQGGRGPDTQYFGPGTRLTVL.

This clone appeared once. The chain employs TRBV28 and TRBJ2-3; tentative D call: TRBD1 (6 bases). Trimming left V 5 bases short and J 3 bases short, with 18 bases between. The CDR3 extends over 16 amino acids. Germline CDR1 and CDR2: MDHEN and SYDVKM. The DNA for the CDR3 is TGTGCCAGCAGTAACCCCCGGGACAAGCGGACAGATACGCAGTATTTT. Translating gives CASSNPRDKRTDTQYF.

The rearrangement links TRBV6-1 to TRBJ1-3; no definite D call. CDR1 and CDR2 (germline): MNHNS, SASEGT. V lost 4 bases and J 0 bases, leaving 16 bases between the germline ends. The CDR3 totals 17 residues. The CDR3 sequence is CASSASLAGYSGNTIYF. Here the CDR3 DNA reads TGTGCCAGCAGTGCCTCTCTTGCGGGCTACTCTGGAAACACCATATATTTT.

The chain links TRBV2 to TRBJ2-7, with D perhaps matching TRBD1 (5 bases). Trimming took off 7 bases at V and 4 bases at J, with 14 bases between the two ends. The CDR3 totals 13 residues. In germline, CDR1 is SNHLY, CDR2 FYNNEI. The CDR3 nucleotides read TGTGCCAGCACAGGGTTCAGGCATTACGAGCAGTACTTC. It translates to CASTGFRHYEQYF. The complete variable domain, with remaining parts taken from reference TRBV2 and TRBJ2-7, reads EPEVTQTPSHQVTQMGQEVILRCVPISNHLYFYWYRQILGQKVEFLVSFYNNEISEKSEIFDDQFSVERPDGSNFTLKIRSTKLEDSAMYFCASTGFRHYEQYFGPGTRLTVT.

The rearrangement links TRBV14 to TRBJ1-4; tentative D call: TRBD1 (5 bases). V dropped 3 bases and J dropped 2 bases, with 10 bases sitting between them. Germline loops: CDR1 SGHDN, CDR2 FVKESK. The CDR3 has 15 residues. The CDR3 spells CASSHLDSTNEKLFF. The CDR3 nucleotides read TGTGCCAGCAGCCACCTTGACAGTACTAATGAAAAACTGTTTTTT.

The rearrangement joins TRBV25-1 to TRBJ2-7, with D uncertain. Between the trimmed V and J ends, which lost 3 bases and 0 bases, there was a span of 9 bases. Germline values: CDR1 MGHDK, CDR2 SYGVNS. The CDR3 sequence is 14 residues long. CDR3: CASSDLGLSYEQYF. DNA for the CDR3: TGTGCCAGCAGTGATCTGGGCCTCTCCTACGAGCAGTACTTC.